This T cell receptor (beta chain) was obtained from a study of T cells after yellow fever vaccination. Study conclusions and caveats: The booster response re-showed most primary clones: more than 95% CD4, approximately 86% CD8.

This clonotype was counted at least ten times. The antigen is unknown. In TCRdb, the 5' RACE reads were re-called with MiXCR into one record per CDR3 protein. The sample has approximately 69,000 distinct CDR3 sequences; roughly 6% are singletons. Per germline, CDR1 SQVTM and CDR2 ANQGSEA. Deletions cut 7 bases from V and 2 bases from J, with 8 bases between. The CDR3 totals 11 residues. Sequenced material: CD4+ T cells sorted from PBMCs, taken about 2 weeks after the first yellow fever vaccination. The chain carries TRBV29-1 and TRBJ1-2; TRBD1 is a possible D gene (5 bases). The sequence was collected from a man aged 18 to 35 who received the YFV17D yellow fever vaccine. CDR3 bases: TGCAGCGCGACAGCCAACTATGGCTACACCTTC. Residues: CSATANYGYTF.